A single T cell receptor (beta chain) is shown here with its context. This clonotype has more than one count but fewer than ten. Its recognized antigen is unknown. Qualities for individual bases were not recorded, and no much larger clone is one base off. TCRalpha and TCRbeta libraries were amplified separately by semi-nested PCR with Advantage 2 and reverse primers in the TRAC or TRBC constant regions. Between about 3 and 550 ng of total RNA was used as input for first-strand cDNA synthesis. TCR cDNA libraries were generated by 5'-RACE using the SMARTer PCR cDNA Synthesis kit, with a poly-dT primer employed for first-strand synthesis. Sample-specific 5-nucleotide barcodes were carried by the semi-nested constant-region reverse primers, and the resulting products were cleaned using the Zymo DNA Clean and Concentrator-5 kit. Up to ten barcoded samples were pooled, ligated to Illumina adaptors and sequenced as 2 x 150 bp paired-end reads on an Illumina MiSeq. Processing in the source paper ran as follows. Demultiplexed reads were aligned using BLAT against a custom library containing all human TRAV, TRAJ, TRBV, TRBD and TRBJ combinations from IMGT. The best BLAT hits were picked using pslCDnaFilter (-maxAligns=1, -ignoreIntrons), and custom Perl scripts were used to calculate clonotype frequencies. TCRdb reprocessed the public reads (quality trimming at Q25 with fastp, clone calling with MiXCR) and kept in-frame beta chains. Rows matching on CDR3 protein sequence are summarized as one entry with the most common DNA and genes. Clone size and V and J calls follow TCRdb, not the original study. In all, the sample holds about 5,600 distinct CDR3 sequences, and more than 25% of those were seen once. About 2.4% of the sample is in the top ten clones.

These data are taken from a study of T cells generated in artificial thymic organoids (TCRdb year 2017). Concerning the study at large: The TCR alpha and beta CDR3 repertoires of CD8 single positive T cells derived from in vitro artificial thymic organoids were compared with those of thymic and peripheral blood naive CD8 T cells. Displayed repertoire sequencing data were described as representative of three independent experiments. Results and caveats for the whole study, not just this receptor: Physiological TCR clonotype diversity, comparable to that of thymic and blood naive CD8 T cells, was observed in organoid-derived CD8 single positive T cells.

Trimming at the junction amounts to 5 bases on V and 2 bases on J, and the germline ends lie 10 bases apart. The CDR3 has 13 amino acids, counting the end cysteine and phenylalanine. The only DNA kept is the CDR3, 39 bases in frame from the first base. Healthy adult donors provided the non-mobilized peripheral blood. Primary CD8+ T cells were enriched with magnetic beads using the Miltenyi CD8+ T cell Isolation Kit. Prior to RNA extraction, naive CD8 T cells from blood were isolated by FACS sorting as CD3+TCRalphabeta+CD8+CD45RO-CCR7+ cells. For each sample, total RNA was purified from approximately 40,000 to 200,000 sorted cells using the RNeasy Micro kit, and RNA quality was assessed on an Agilent RNA 6000 Nano chip.

The TCR originated in a human donor who gave cord blood stem cells for thymic organoid culture, a cardiac surgery patient who gave postnatal thymus, or a blood donor (not recorded which). The sequence is built from TRBV12-3 or TRBV12-4 and TRBJ2-7, with TRBD1 as a weak D call on 6 bases. The sample consisted of naive CD8+ T cells from blood. The sample's cell subset or site, from its label and the paper: CD3+TCRalphabeta+CD8SP T cells; for blood, CD45RO-CCR7+ naive CD8+ T cells. In nucleotides, the sequence is TGTGCCAGCAGTCCGACAGGACCCTACGAGCAGTACTTC. This encodes CASSPTGPYEQYF.